These 21 T cell receptor beta chains came from one sample sequenced in a study of blood T cell repertoires in COVID-19. Clones were sequenced by immunoSEQ multiplex PCR, and TCRdb holds only the in-frame ones, with some missing. The table has about 210,000 clones, 70% to 90% seen once; the top ten hold under 2.5%. The sequenced sample consisted of peripheral blood. Receptors originate from a woman in her 70s with COVID-19, enrolled during active disease.

This chain joins TRBV2 and TRBJ1-1; TRBD1 matches 9 bases. V was clipped by 5 bases and J by 3 bases; unmatched bases: 7. The CDR3 runs 15 residues. From germline, CDR1 is SNHLY and CDR2 FYNNEI. The CDR3 here is CASSFSDRGDTEAFF. As DNA, the CDR3 is TGTGCCAGCAGTTTTTCGGACAGGGGAGACACTGAAGCTTTCTTT.

This clone was recorded once. The V and J genes are TRBV4-3 and TRBJ1-4; perhaps TRBD1 as D (6 bases). Trimming took 1 base from V and 4 from J, leaving 10 bases between them. The CDR3 is made up of 15 amino acids. CDR1 LGHNA and CDR2 YSLEER come from the germline V gene. Here the CDR3 reads CASSQGGQYNEKLFF. CDR3 in DNA: TGCGCCAGCAGCCAAGGGGGGCAATATAATGAAAAACTGTTTTTT.

The CDR3 DNA sequence: TGCAGCGGCCCAGGGCAGGGGGGCACAGATACGCAGTATTTT. Protein: CSGPGQGGTDTQYF. The gene calls are TRBV29-1 and TRBJ2-3, with TRBD1 matching over 7 bases. CDR1 is SQVTM, CDR2 ANQGSEA, per germline. With 7 bases clipped from V and 1 base from J, the junction kept 8 bases outside the gene matches. This CDR3 contains 14 residues.

The chain carries TRBV19 and TRBJ1-2, with 12 bases identical to TRBD1. Germline assignment: CDR1 LNHDA and CDR2 SQIVND (reference sequence). V shed 7 bases and J 6 bases; nucleotides not matched to a gene: 15. The CDR3 loop spans 17 amino acids. In DNA, the CDR3 is TGTGCCAGTACCCTGCCCGGGGACAGGGGGCTTGGGGATGGCTACACCTTC. It codes for CASTLPGDRGLGDGYTF.

The rearrangement joins TRBV5-1 to TRBJ2-3, with a possible D match to TRBD2 (6 bases). V lost 0 bases to trimming and J lost 2 bases, with 13 bases between them. The CDR3 consists of 16 residues. Per the germline V gene, CDR1 is SGHRS and CDR2 is YFSETQ. CDR3 loop: CASSLGSSGDTDTQYF. CDR3 DNA: TGCGCCAGCAGCTTGGGATCATCGGGGGACACAGATACGCAGTATTTT.

This clone was picked up one time. The chain is built from TRBV5-1 and TRBJ1-1; 10 bases are shared with TRBD1. Per the germline V gene, CDR1 is SGHRS and CDR2 is YFSETQ. V gave up 4 bases and J gave up 6 bases; unmatched junction bases: 9. The CDR3 has 15 residues. The CDR3 bases are TGCGCCAGCAGCCAGACCGGGACAGGGGTCCCTGAAGCTTTCTTT. This translates into CASSQTGTGVPEAFF.

The chain employs TRBV7-9 and TRBJ2-2, with TRBD2 identical over 16 bases. The germline V gene has CDR1 SEHNR and CDR2 FQNEAQ (reference sequence). This CDR3 has 19 residues. Trimming removed 6 bases from V and 2 bases from J; junction bases left unmatched: 9. CDR3 in DNA: TGTGCCAGCAGTCCTCCCGGGACTAGCGGGAGGGCAAACACCGGGGAGCTGTTTTTT. Translation: CASSPPGTSGRANTGELFF.

The rearrangement joins TRBV28 to TRBJ2-7; TRBD1 matches 9 bases. This CDR3 has 14 amino acids. Germline CDR1 MDHEN, CDR2 SYDVKM. The ends lost 4 bases at V and 6 bases at J; junction bases unmatched: 7. The chain's CDR3 is CASSSDRGFGEQYF. CDR3 DNA sequence: TGTGCCAGCAGTTCGGACAGGGGTTTTGGCGAGCAGTACTTC.

The chain couples TRBV27 to TRBJ1-6; TRBD1 is a possible D gene (6 bases). CDR1 is MNHEY and CDR2 is SMNVEV in the germline V gene (reference sequence). V lost 4 bases to trimming and J lost 14 bases, with 21 bases between them. The CDR3 contains 15 residues. CDR3 bases: TGTGCCAGCAGTTCCCCCGGTGGGGGACACAAGGCCCTCCACTTT. This sequence encodes CASSSPGGGHKALHF.

This clone was recorded a few times. This CDR3 is CASRQGAPEQFF. The CDR3 coding sequence is TGTGCCAGCAGACAGGGGGCGCCTGAGCAGTTCTTC. The V gene is TRBV12-3 or TRBV12-4, the J gene TRBJ2-1, with 9 bases lining up with TRBD1. This CDR3 is built from 12 residues. J lost 9 bases, V lost 6 bases, and 3 bases had no gene match.

The chain links TRBV19 to TRBJ1-5; tentatively, D is TRBD1 (5 bases). Germline CDR1 reads LNHDA; CDR2 reads SQIVND (reference sequence). V shed 7 bases and J shed 7 bases, with 17 bases lying between them. The CDR3 runs 14 residues. Written as DNA, the CDR3 is TGTGCCAGTACCGCTACGCAGGGTGCACAGCCCCAGCATTTT. Residues: CASTATQGAQPQHF.

This clone has a handful of counts. The rearrangement links TRBV10-3 to TRBJ2-1; 9 nucleotides agree with TRBD2. Germline loops: CDR1 ENHRY, CDR2 SYGVKD. The CDR3 is 16 residues long. J lost 1 base, V lost 2 bases, and 3 bases had no gene match. CDR3 sequence: CAISEAGGPSYNEQFF. DNA for the CDR3: TGTGCCATCAGTGAGGCGGGAGGGCCTTCCTACAATGAGCAGTTCTTC.

Only a few counts were recorded for this clone. The V and J genes are TRBV11-3 and TRBJ1-1; 8 bases are shared with TRBD1. Per the germline V gene, CDR1 is SGHNT and CDR2 is YENEEA. This CDR3 region has 15 residues. Trimming removed 7 bases from V and 1 base from J; junction bases left unmatched: 8. The chain's CDR3 is CASTRTGWANTEAFF. Written as DNA, the CDR3 is TGTGCCAGCACTCGGACAGGGTGGGCGAACACTGAAGCTTTCTTT.

V usage is TRBV6-5 and J usage is TRBJ2-7; TRBD1 might be the D (6 bases). Germline V lookup: CDR1 MNHEY, CDR2 SVGAGI. V lost 5 bases and J 4 bases, leaving 18 bases between the germline ends. CDR3 length: 15 residues. The CDR3 loop reads CASSLPYRQDYEQYF. The CDR3 coding sequence is TGTGCCAGCAGTCTACCTTATAGACAGGATTACGAGCAGTACTTC.

The V gene is TRBV7-3, the J gene TRBJ2-7; 8 bases line up with TRBD1. J gave up 2 bases and V 5 bases, and 8 bases lay outside the gene matches. Germline V CDR1 and CDR2: SGHTA, FQGTGA. The CDR3 consists of 15 residues. CDR3 region: CASSLGQGAAYEQYF. The CDR3 nucleotides are TGTGCCAGCAGCCTCGGCCAGGGGGCGGCCTACGAGCAGTACTTC.

V usage is TRBV7-2 and J usage is TRBJ1-1; 9 bases fit TRBD1. This CDR3 is built from 16 residues. V lost 3 bases to trimming and J lost 4 bases; unmatched junction nucleotides: 9. From germline, CDR1 is SGHTA and CDR2 FQGNSA. The CDR3 DNA follows: TGTGCCAGCAGCTTCCGGGACAGGGTTGGCACCACTGAAGCTTTCTTT. Amino acid sequence: CASSFRDRVGTTEAFF.

The chain employs TRBV3-1 (or the pseudogene TRBV3-2) and TRBJ1-1; TRBD1 matches at 8 bases. Germline assignment: CDR1 LGHDT and CDR2 YNNKEL (reference sequence). This CDR3 spans 15 amino acids. V gave up 2 bases and J gave up 3 bases; unmatched junction bases: 5. CDR3 region: CASSQRTGKDTEAFF. CDR3 DNA: TGTGCCAGCAGCCAACGGACAGGGAAGGACACTGAAGCTTTCTTT.

This clone occurred once. The rearrangement links TRBV11-1 to TRBJ2-7, with D perhaps TRBD2 (6 bases). CDR1 is SGHAT and CDR2 is FQDESV in the germline V gene (reference sequence). V gave up 0 bases and J gave up 6 bases, with 15 bases separating them. This CDR3 spans 15 amino acids. The CDR3 loop is CASSLALTSGGEQYF. The DNA for the CDR3 is TGTGCCAGCAGCTTAGCGCTAACGTCCGGGGGCGAGCAGTACTTC.

The chain employs TRBV6-9 and TRBJ2-6; D is perhaps TRBD2 (5 bases). The germline V gene has CDR1 MNHGY and CDR2 SVAAGI. Trimming took off 3 bases at V and 0 bases at J, with 12 bases between the two ends. The CDR3 consists of 17 residues. Here the CDR3 reads CASSYGGRISGANVLTF. Here the CDR3 DNA reads TGTGCCAGCAGTTACGGAGGTAGGATCTCTGGGGCCAACGTCCTGACTTTC.

The genes are TRBV4-1 and TRBJ2-3; perhaps TRBD1 as D (6 bases). V was clipped by 4 bases and J by 8 bases, with 16 bases between them. Germline V gene lookup returns CDR1 MGHRA and CDR2 YSYEKL. The CDR3 spans 14 residues. The CDR3 here is CASSRSPPGATQYF. The CDR3 region has the DNA TGCGCCAGCAGCCGGTCACCCCCAGGGGCTACGCAGTATTTT.

A single count supports this clone. The V and J genes are TRBV29-1 and TRBJ1-1; 12 nucleotides agree with TRBD1. The CDR3 consists of 13 residues. Germline-derived CDR1 and CDR2 are SQVTM and ANQGSEA. Germline trimming cut 8 bases from V and 7 bases from J; bases unmatched to any gene: 8. CDR3: CSSRDRGLSEAFF. CDR3 in DNA: TGCAGCAGCCGGGACAGGGGGCTTAGTGAAGCTTTCTTT.